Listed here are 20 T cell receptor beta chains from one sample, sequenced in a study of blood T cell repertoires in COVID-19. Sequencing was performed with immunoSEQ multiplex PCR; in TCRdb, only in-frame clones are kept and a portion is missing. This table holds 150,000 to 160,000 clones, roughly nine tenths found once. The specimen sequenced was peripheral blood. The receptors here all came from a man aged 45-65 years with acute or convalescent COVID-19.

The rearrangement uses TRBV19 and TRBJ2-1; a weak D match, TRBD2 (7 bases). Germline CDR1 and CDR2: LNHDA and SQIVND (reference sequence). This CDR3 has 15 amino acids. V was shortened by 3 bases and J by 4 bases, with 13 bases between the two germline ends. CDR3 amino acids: CASSIGGGGYNEQFF. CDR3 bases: TGTGCCAGTAGTATTGGGGGAGGGGGGTACAATGAGCAGTTCTTC.

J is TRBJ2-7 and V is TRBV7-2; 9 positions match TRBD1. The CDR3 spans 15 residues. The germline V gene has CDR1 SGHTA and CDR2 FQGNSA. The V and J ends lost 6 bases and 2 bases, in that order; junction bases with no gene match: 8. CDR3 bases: TGTGCCAGCAGTCGAACGGGACAGGGTACCTACGAGCAGTACTTC. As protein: CASSRTGQGTYEQYF.

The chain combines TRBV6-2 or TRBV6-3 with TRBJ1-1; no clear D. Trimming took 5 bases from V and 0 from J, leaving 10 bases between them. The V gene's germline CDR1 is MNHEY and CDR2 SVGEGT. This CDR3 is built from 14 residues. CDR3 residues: CASSDTAMNTEAFF. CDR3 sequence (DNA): TGTGCCAGCAGTGACACAGCTATGAACACTGAAGCTTTCTTT.

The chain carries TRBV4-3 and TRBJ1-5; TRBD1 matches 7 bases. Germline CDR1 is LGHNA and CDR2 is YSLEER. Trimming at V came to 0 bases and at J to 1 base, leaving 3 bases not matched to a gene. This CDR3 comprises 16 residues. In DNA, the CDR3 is TGCGCCAGCAGCCAAGAGGCAGGGGGGAGCAATCAGCCCCAGCATTTT. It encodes CASSQEAGGSNQPQHF.

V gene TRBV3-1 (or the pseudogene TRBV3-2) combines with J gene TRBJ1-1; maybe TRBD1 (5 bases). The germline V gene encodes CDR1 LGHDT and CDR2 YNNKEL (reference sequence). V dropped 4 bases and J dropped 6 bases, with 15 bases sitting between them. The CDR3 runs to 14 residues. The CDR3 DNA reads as TGTGCCAGCAGCCCAAACAGGAATGGGGCTGAAGCTTTCTTT. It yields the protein CASSPNRNGAEAFF.

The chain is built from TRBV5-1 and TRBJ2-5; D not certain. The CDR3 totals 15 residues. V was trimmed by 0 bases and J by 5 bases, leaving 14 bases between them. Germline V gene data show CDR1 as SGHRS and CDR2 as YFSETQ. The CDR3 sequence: CASSLGISKEETQYF. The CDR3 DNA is TGCGCCAGCAGCTTGGGCATTAGTAAGGAGGAGACCCAGTACTTC.

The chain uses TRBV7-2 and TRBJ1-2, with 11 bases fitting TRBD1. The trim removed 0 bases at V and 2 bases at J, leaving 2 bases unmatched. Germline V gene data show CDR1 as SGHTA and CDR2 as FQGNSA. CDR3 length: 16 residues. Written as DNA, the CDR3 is TGTGCCAGCAGCTTAGCGGGGACAGGGGGAAACTATGGCTACACCTTC. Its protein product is CASSLAGTGGNYGYTF.

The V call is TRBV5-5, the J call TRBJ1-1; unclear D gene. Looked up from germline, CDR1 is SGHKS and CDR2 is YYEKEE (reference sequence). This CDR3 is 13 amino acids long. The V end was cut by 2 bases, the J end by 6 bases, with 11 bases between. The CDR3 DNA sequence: TGTGCCAGCAGCTTATTGGTCCCGGCTGAAGCTTTCTTT. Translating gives CASSLLVPAEAFF. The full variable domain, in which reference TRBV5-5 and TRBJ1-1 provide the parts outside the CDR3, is DAGVTQSPTHLIKTRGQQVTLRCSPISGHKSVSWYQQVLGQGPQFIFQYYEKEERGRGNFPDRFSARQFPNYSSELNVNALLLGDSALYLCASSLLVPAEAFFGQGTRLTVV.

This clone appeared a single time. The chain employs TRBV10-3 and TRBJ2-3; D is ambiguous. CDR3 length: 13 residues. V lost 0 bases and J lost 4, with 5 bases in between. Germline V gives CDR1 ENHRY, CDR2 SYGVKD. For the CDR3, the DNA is TGTGCCATCAGTGAGTCTGAGTCAGATACGCAGTATTTT. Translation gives CAISESESDTQYF.

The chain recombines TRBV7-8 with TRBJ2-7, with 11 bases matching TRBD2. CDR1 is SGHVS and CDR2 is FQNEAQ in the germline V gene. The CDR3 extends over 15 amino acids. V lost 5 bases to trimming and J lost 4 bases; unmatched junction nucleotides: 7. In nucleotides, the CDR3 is TGTGCCAGCAGCGCGGGACTAGCGGCCGCATACGAGCAGTACTTC. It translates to CASSAGLAAAYEQYF.

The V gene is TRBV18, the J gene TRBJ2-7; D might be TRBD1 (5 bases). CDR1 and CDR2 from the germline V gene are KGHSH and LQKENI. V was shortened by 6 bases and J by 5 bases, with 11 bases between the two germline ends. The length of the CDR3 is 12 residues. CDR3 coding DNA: TGTGCCAGCTCCCCTGACAGTAACGAGCAGTACGTC. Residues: CASSPDSNEQYV.

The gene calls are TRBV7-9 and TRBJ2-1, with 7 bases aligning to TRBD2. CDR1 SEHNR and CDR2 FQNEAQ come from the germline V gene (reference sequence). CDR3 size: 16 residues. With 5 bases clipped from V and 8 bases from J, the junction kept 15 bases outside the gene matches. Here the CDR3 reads CASSPRVVAGDYEQFF. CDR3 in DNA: TGTGCCAGCAGCCCCCGAGTTGTGGCGGGAGATTATGAGCAGTTCTTC. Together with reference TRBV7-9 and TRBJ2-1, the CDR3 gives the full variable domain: DTGVSQNPRHKITKRGQNVTFRCDPISEHNRLYWYRQTLGQGPEFLTYFQNEAQLEKSRLLSDRFSAERPKGSFSTLEIQRTEQGDSAMYLCASSPRVVAGDYEQFFGPGTRLTVL.

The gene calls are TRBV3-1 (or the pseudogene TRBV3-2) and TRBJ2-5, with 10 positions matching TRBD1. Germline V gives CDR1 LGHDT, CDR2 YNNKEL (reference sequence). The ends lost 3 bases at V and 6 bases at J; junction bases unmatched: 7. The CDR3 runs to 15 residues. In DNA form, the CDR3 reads TGTGCCAGCAGCCATCAGACAGGGGGCGCGCAGACCCAGTACTTC. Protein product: CASSHQTGGAQTQYF.

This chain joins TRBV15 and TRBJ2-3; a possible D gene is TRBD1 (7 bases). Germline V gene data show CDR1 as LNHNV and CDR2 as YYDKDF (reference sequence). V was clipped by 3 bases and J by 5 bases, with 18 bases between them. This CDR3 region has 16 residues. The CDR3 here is CATSRTRESGGDTQYF. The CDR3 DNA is TGTGCCACCAGCAGGACCCGGGAGTCAGGGGGAGATACGCAGTATTTT.

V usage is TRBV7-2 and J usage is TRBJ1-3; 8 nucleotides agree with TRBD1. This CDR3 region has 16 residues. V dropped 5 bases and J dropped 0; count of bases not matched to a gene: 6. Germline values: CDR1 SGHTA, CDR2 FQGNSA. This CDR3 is CASSLPGGFSGNTIYF. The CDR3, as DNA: TGTGCCAGCAGCCTTCCAGGGGGCTTCTCTGGAAACACCATATATTTT.

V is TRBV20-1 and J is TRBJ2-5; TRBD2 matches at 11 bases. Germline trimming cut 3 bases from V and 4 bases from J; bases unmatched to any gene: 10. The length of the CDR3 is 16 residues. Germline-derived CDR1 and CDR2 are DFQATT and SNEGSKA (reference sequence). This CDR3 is CSASSLSGGASETQYF. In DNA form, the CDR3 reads TGCAGTGCTAGTTCCCTTAGCGGGGGGGCCTCAGAGACCCAGTACTTC.

CDR3 in amino acids: CSARKRGDNEQFF. DNA of the CDR3: TGCAGCGCCCGGAAAAGAGGTGACAATGAGCAGTTCTTC. The chain employs TRBV29-1 and TRBJ2-1; D not resolved. The CDR3 length is 13 residues. CDR1 and CDR2 from the germline V gene are SQVTM and ANQGSEA. Trimming took 7 bases from V and 5 from J, leaving 15 bases between them.

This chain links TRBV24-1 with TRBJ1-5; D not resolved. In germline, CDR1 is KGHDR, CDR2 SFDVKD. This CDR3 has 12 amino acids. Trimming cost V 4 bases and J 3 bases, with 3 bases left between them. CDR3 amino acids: CATSELNQPQHF. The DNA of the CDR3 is TGTGCCACCAGTGAACTCAATCAGCCCCAGCATTTT.

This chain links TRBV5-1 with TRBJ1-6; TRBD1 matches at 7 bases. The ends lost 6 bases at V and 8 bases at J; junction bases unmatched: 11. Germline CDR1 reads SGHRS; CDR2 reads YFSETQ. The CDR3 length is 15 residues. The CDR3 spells CASTNTGAGDSPLHF. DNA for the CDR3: TGCGCCAGCACCAATACAGGGGCCGGCGATTCACCCCTCCACTTT.

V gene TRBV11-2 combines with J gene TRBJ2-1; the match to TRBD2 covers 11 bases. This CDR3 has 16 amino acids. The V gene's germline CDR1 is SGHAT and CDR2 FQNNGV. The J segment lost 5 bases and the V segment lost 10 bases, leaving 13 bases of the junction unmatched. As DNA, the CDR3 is TGTGCCACAACACCAGCACTAGCGGGAGTTCACAATGAGCAGTTCTTC. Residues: CATTPALAGVHNEQFF.